This is a list of T cell receptor beta chains from one sample in a study of identical twins. TCRdb redid the calling of the 5' RACE reads with MiXCR, one entry per CDR3 protein. The top ten clones hold 0.25% to 0.3% of a sample with approximately 1.8 million distinct CDR3 sequences, around 29% of them seen once. Source material: cord blood. The origin of the receptors is a newborn girl in good health. CDR3s include the opening cysteine and the closing phenylalanine or tryptophan. The D gene is left open where the match is weak. Part of the rows lack a size; the others show once, few, many or a class for expanded clones.

d_call: .; v_call: TRBV29-1; j_call: TRBJ2-1; clone_size: .; cdr3_aa: CSARIGGQHYNEQFF; cdr3_nt: TGCAGCGCAAGAATAGGGGGACAACACTACAATGAGCAGTTCTTC
d_call: .; v_call: TRBV10-2; j_call: TRBJ1-2; clone_size: once; cdr3_aa: CASSETVAANYGYTF; cdr3_nt: TGCGCCAGCAGTGAGACGGTAGCGGCTAACTATGGCTACACCTTC
d_call: .; v_call: TRBV20-1; j_call: TRBJ2-7; clone_size: .; cdr3_aa: CSASGSGVLSYEQYF; cdr3_nt: TGCAGTGCTAGTGGGTCGGGAGTCCTTTCCTACGAGCAGTACTTC
d_call: TRBD2; v_call: TRBV27; j_call: TRBJ2-7; clone_size: .; cdr3_aa: CASSPTSGLPLAYNEQYF; cdr3_nt: TGTGCCAGCAGTCCGACTAGCGGGCTCCCGCTTGCCTACAATGAGCAGTACTTC
d_call: .; v_call: TRBV5-5; j_call: TRBJ1-1; clone_size: few; cdr3_aa: CASRTTGTMNTEAFF; cdr3_nt: TGTGCCAGCAGGACGACCGGGACAATGAACACTGAAGCTTTCTTT
d_call: .; v_call: TRBV12-3/TRBV12-4; j_call: TRBJ1-1; clone_size: few; cdr3_aa: CASSLYLEAFF; cdr3_nt: TGTGCCAGCAGTTTATACCTAGAAGCTTTCTTT
d_call: .; v_call: TRBV5-6; j_call: TRBJ1-1; clone_size: .; cdr3_aa: CASSKMGGDTEAFF; cdr3_nt: TGTGCCAGCAGTAAGATGGGAGGGGACACTGAAGCTTTCTTT
d_call: .; v_call: TRBV12-3/TRBV12-4; j_call: TRBJ2-7; clone_size: .; cdr3_aa: CASSRYITYGQYF; cdr3_nt: TGTGCCAGCAGCCGTTATATCACCTACGGGCAGTACTTC
d_call: .; v_call: TRBV10-2; j_call: TRBJ2-7; clone_size: few; cdr3_aa: CASSVVDRQPYEQYF; cdr3_nt: TGCGCCAGCAGTGTCGTAGACAGGCAACCCTACGAGCAGTACTTC
d_call: .; v_call: TRBV3-1; j_call: TRBJ2-7; clone_size: .; cdr3_aa: CASGRGNSYEQYF; cdr3_nt: TGTGCCAGCGGTCGAGGGAACTCCTACGAGCAGTACTTC
d_call: .; v_call: TRBV12-3/TRBV12-4; j_call: TRBJ1-2; clone_size: .; cdr3_aa: CAGSPWEGFYTF; cdr3_nt: TGTGCCGGCAGCCCATGGGAGGGGTTCTACACCTTC
d_call: .; v_call: TRBV7-2; j_call: TRBJ1-1; clone_size: once; cdr3_aa: CASTIHRAYTEAFF; cdr3_nt: TGTGCCAGCACCATTCACAGGGCCTACACTGAAGCTTTCTTT
d_call: TRBD1; v_call: TRBV5-1; j_call: TRBJ1-3; clone_size: .; cdr3_aa: CASSLRSAVPGGAGNTIYF; cdr3_nt: TGCGCCAGCAGCTTGCGGTCGGCGGTACCAGGGGGCGCTGGAAACACCATATATTTT
d_call: .; v_call: TRBV21-1; j_call: TRBJ2-4; clone_size: .; cdr3_aa: CASSSDLRRDKTRNIQYF; cdr3_nt: TGTGCCAGCAGCTCCGATTTGCGGAGAGACAAAACACGGAACATTCAGTACTTC
d_call: .; v_call: TRBV20-1; j_call: TRBJ2-7; clone_size: few; cdr3_aa: CSANLRTVAYEQYF; cdr3_nt: TGCAGTGCCAATCTCCGGACAGTCGCCTACGAGCAGTACTTC
d_call: .; v_call: TRBV21-1; j_call: TRBJ2-7; clone_size: .; cdr3_aa: CASSKDPSGSCDEQYF; cdr3_nt: TGTGCCAGCAGCAAAGATCCTAGCGGGAGTTGCGACGAGCAGTACTTC
d_call: .; v_call: TRBV7-9; j_call: TRBJ1-2; clone_size: .; cdr3_aa: CASTQGWHGYTF; cdr3_nt: TGTGCCAGCACCCAGGGTTGGCATGGCTACACCTTC
d_call: .; v_call: TRBV28; j_call: TRBJ2-2; clone_size: .; cdr3_aa: CASSLMAGNTGEPFF; cdr3_nt: TGTGCCAGCAGTCTCATGGCAGGGAACACCGGGGAGCCGTTTTTT
d_call: .; v_call: TRBV24-1; j_call: TRBJ2-6; clone_size: few; cdr3_aa: CATRAPRRFGANVLTF; cdr3_nt: TGTGCCACCAGAGCACCCAGGAGGTTCGGGGCCAACGTCCTGACTTTC
d_call: .; v_call: TRBV20-1; j_call: TRBJ2-6; clone_size: few; cdr3_aa: CSAPKISGANVLTF; cdr3_nt: TGCAGTGCCCCCAAGATCTCTGGGGCCAACGTCCTGACTTTC
d_call: .; v_call: TRBV6-1; j_call: TRBJ1-2; clone_size: few; cdr3_aa: CASSELVGYGYTF; cdr3_nt: TGTGCCAGCAGTGAATTGGTGGGATATGGCTACACCTTC
d_call: .; v_call: TRBV27; j_call: TRBJ2-3; clone_size: few; cdr3_aa: CASNPRGLGTQYF; cdr3_nt: TGTGCCAGCAACCCCCGGGGACTTGGTACGCAGTATTTT
d_call: .; v_call: TRBV21-1; j_call: TRBJ2-1; clone_size: .; cdr3_aa: CASSIISESSYNEQFF; cdr3_nt: TGTGCCAGCAGCATAATTAGCGAGAGCTCCTACAATGAGCAGTTCTTC
d_call: TRBD2; v_call: TRBV7-9; j_call: TRBJ2-3; clone_size: .; cdr3_aa: CASSPYLAGGARTDTQYF; cdr3_nt: TGTGCCAGCAGCCCATATCTAGCGGGAGGGGCCCGCACAGATACGCAGTATTTT
d_call: .; v_call: TRBV20-1; j_call: TRBJ1-5; clone_size: few; cdr3_aa: CSARRPTGVRGSNQPQHF; cdr3_nt: TGCAGTGCTAGAAGGCCCACGGGTGTTAGGGGAAGCAATCAGCCCCAGCATTTT
d_call: TRBD2; v_call: TRBV12-3/TRBV12-4; j_call: TRBJ2-1; clone_size: few; cdr3_aa: CASSFSGGASEQFF; cdr3_nt: TGTGCCAGCAGTTTCTCGGGGGGGGCCAGTGAGCAGTTCTTC
d_call: .; v_call: TRBV20-1; j_call: TRBJ1-1; clone_size: .; cdr3_aa: CSARAWGMNTEAFF; cdr3_nt: TGCAGTGCTAGAGCGTGGGGTATGAACACTGAAGCTTTCTTT
d_call: .; v_call: TRBV10-2; j_call: TRBJ1-5; clone_size: few; cdr3_aa: CASSPGKFRLYQPQHF; cdr3_nt: TGCGCCAGCAGCCCCGGAAAGTTCCGACTTTATCAGCCCCAGCATTTT
d_call: .; v_call: TRBV2; j_call: TRBJ2-1; clone_size: .; cdr3_aa: CASTEGGNEQFF; cdr3_nt: TGTGCCAGCACCGAGGGGGGAAATGAGCAGTTCTTC
d_call: .; v_call: TRBV3-1; j_call: TRBJ1-1; clone_size: few; cdr3_aa: CASSQELVLGTEAFF; cdr3_nt: TGTGCCAGCAGCCAAGAACTAGTCTTGGGGACTGAAGCTTTCTTT
d_call: .; v_call: TRBV6-1; j_call: TRBJ1-2; clone_size: .; cdr3_aa: CASSEAHQGGYGYTF; cdr3_nt: TGTGCCAGCAGTGAAGCGCATCAGGGCGGCTATGGCTACACCTTC
d_call: .; v_call: TRBV9; j_call: TRBJ1-1; clone_size: .; cdr3_aa: CASSVEWGGTEAFF; cdr3_nt: TGTGCCAGCAGCGTAGAGTGGGGTGGCACTGAAGCTTTCTTT
d_call: .; v_call: TRBV6-6; j_call: TRBJ1-5; clone_size: .; cdr3_aa: CASSDFNGQPQHF; cdr3_nt: TGTGCCAGCAGCGACTTCAACGGTCAGCCCCAGCATTTT
d_call: .; v_call: TRBV3-1; j_call: TRBJ1-5; clone_size: .; cdr3_aa: CASSQQVDQPQHF; cdr3_nt: TGTGCCAGCAGCCAACAGGTCGATCAGCCCCAGCATTTT
d_call: TRBD2; v_call: TRBV9; j_call: TRBJ2-1; clone_size: .; cdr3_aa: CASSVSGRAGNEQFF; cdr3_nt: TGTGCCAGCAGCGTTAGCGGGAGGGCAGGGAATGAGCAGTTCTTC
d_call: .; v_call: TRBV9; j_call: TRBJ1-6; clone_size: .; cdr3_aa: CASSVGDLDNSPLHF; cdr3_nt: TGTGCCAGCAGCGTGGGGGATCTGGATAATTCACCCCTCCACTTT
d_call: .; v_call: TRBV5-1; j_call: TRBJ2-1; clone_size: .; cdr3_aa: CASSQAALPPNEQFF; cdr3_nt: TGCGCCAGCAGCCAGGCAGCGCTACCGCCCAATGAGCAGTTCTTC
d_call: .; v_call: TRBV6-5; j_call: TRBJ1-4; clone_size: .; cdr3_aa: CASSYGGLANEKLFF; cdr3_nt: TGTGCCAGCAGTTACGGTGGGCTGGCTAATGAAAAACTGTTTTTT
d_call: .; v_call: TRBV4-1; j_call: TRBJ1-4; clone_size: few; cdr3_aa: CASSQEGDLNEKLFF; cdr3_nt: TGCGCCAGCAGCCAAGAGGGGGACCTCAATGAAAAACTGTTTTTT
d_call: TRBD2; v_call: TRBV4-1; j_call: TRBJ2-1; clone_size: few; cdr3_aa: CASSQSPGLASNEQFF; cdr3_nt: TGCGCCAGCAGCCAAAGCCCGGGACTAGCGAGCAATGAGCAGTTCTTC
d_call: .; v_call: TRBV2; j_call: TRBJ1-2; clone_size: .; cdr3_aa: CASREAGEWRNYGYTF; cdr3_nt: TGTGCCAGCAGGGAAGCAGGGGAATGGAGAAACTATGGCTACACCTTC
d_call: TRBD2; v_call: TRBV4-1; j_call: TRBJ2-5; clone_size: .; cdr3_aa: CASSQRLLAGGQETQYF; cdr3_nt: TGCGCCAGCAGCCAGCGACTACTAGCGGGGGGCCAAGAGACCCAGTACTTC
d_call: TRBD2; v_call: TRBV5-1; j_call: TRBJ2-3; clone_size: .; cdr3_aa: CASSLDLAGGNPQYF; cdr3_nt: TGCGCCAGCAGCTTGGATCTAGCGGGAGGGAACCCGCAGTATTTT
d_call: .; v_call: TRBV27; j_call: TRBJ1-1; clone_size: .; cdr3_aa: CASEIYKGRRDTEAFF; cdr3_nt: TGTGCCAGCGAGATTTACAAGGGGCGGCGGGACACTGAAGCTTTCTTT
d_call: TRBD2; v_call: TRBV2; j_call: TRBJ2-5; clone_size: few; cdr3_aa: CASSSRLAETQYF; cdr3_nt: TGTGCCAGCAGTTCCCGACTAGCGGAGACCCAGTACTTC
d_call: .; v_call: TRBV20-1; j_call: TRBJ1-1; clone_size: .; cdr3_aa: CSANEGGRNTEAFF; cdr3_nt: TGCAGTGCTAATGAGGGGGGTAGGAACACTGAAGCTTTCTTT
d_call: .; v_call: TRBV4-1; j_call: TRBJ1-4; clone_size: .; cdr3_aa: CASSQEAQENEKLFF; cdr3_nt: TGCGCCAGCAGCCAAGAAGCCCAGGAGAATGAAAAACTGTTTTTT
d_call: .; v_call: TRBV27; j_call: TRBJ1-6; clone_size: .; cdr3_aa: CASSSRDGNSPLHF; cdr3_nt: TGTGCCAGCAGTTCAAGGGACGGGAATTCACCCCTCCACTTT